The rows below give T cell receptor beta chains drawn from one sample of a study of T cells in Graves' hyperthyroidism and ophthalmopathy. TCRdb called the multiplex PCR reads again in MiXCR, with one record for every CDR3 protein. Of approximately 370,000 distinct CDR3 sequences listed, about a sixth were seen once; the top ten hold around a third. The sequenced sample consisted of blood. The receptors were gathered from a woman in her twenties or thirties with Graves' hyperthyroidism that later progressed to Graves' ophthalmopathy. Each CDR3 is given with its conserved first and last residue. The order of the fields is V gene, clone size, D gene, J gene, CDR3 length, CDR3 protein, CDR3 DNA. D genes are given only for firm matches. Size values are once, few and many counts, or a class for expanded clones, and some rows have none.

TRBV10-3	few	.	TRBJ2-5	12	CAISDTDETQYF	TGTGCCATCAGCGACACGGACGAGACCCAGTACTTC
TRBV2	many	.	TRBJ1-1	14	CASSEPGIRTEAFF	TGTGCCAGCAGTGAACCCGGGATTCGAACTGAAGCTTTCTTT
TRBV28	many	.	TRBJ1-1	12	CASTLGGTEAFF	TGTGCCAGCACCTTGGGGGGCACTGAAGCTTTCTTT
TRBV7-9	.	.	TRBJ2-7	14	CASSKFDRYYEQYF	TGTGCCAGCAGCAAATTCGACAGATACTACGAGCAGTACTTC
TRBV5-6	.	.	TRBJ1-5	14	CASSFYPENQPQHF	TGTGCCAGCAGCTTTTATCCGGAGAATCAGCCCCAGCATTTT
TRBV7-6	.	TRBD2	TRBJ2-3	16	CASSRTSGAYTDTQYF	TGTGCCAGCAGTCGGACTAGCGGGGCATACACAGATACGCAGTATTTT
TRBV7-2	many	.	TRBJ2-7	13	CASSYTGTYEQYF	TGTGCCAGCAGCTACACAGGGACCTACGAGCAGTACTTC
TRBV25-1	many	.	TRBJ2-5	14	CASSESGWRETQYF	TGTGCCAGCAGTGAATCTGGGTGGAGAGAGACCCAGTACTTC
TRBV5-1	few	TRBD2	TRBJ2-5	16	CASSLATSGDQETQYF	TGCGCCAGCAGCTTGGCGACTAGCGGGGACCAAGAGACCCAGTACTTC
TRBV12-3/TRBV12-4	many	.	TRBJ2-3	11	CASTHTDTQYF	TGTGCCAGCACCCACACAGATACGCAGTATTTT
TRBV7-9	many	.	TRBJ1-1	15	CASSSGEAGNTEAFF	TGTGCCAGCAGCTCCGGTGAGGCAGGGAACACTGAAGCTTTCTTT
TRBV6-2/TRBV6-3	many	TRBD1	TRBJ1-2	13	CASKGARVVSYTF	TGTGCCAGCAAGGGGGCCAGGGTGGTAAGCTACACCTTC
TRBV12-3/TRBV12-4	many	TRBD1	TRBJ1-2	14	CASSVGDSYHGYTF	TGTGCCAGCAGTGTAGGGGACAGTTATCATGGCTACACCTTC
TRBV12-3/TRBV12-4	many	.	TRBJ1-5	12	CASSDSNQPQHF	TGTGCCAGCAGTGACAGCAATCAGCCCCAGCATTTT
TRBV7-9	many	.	TRBJ1-2	16	CASSLVRGPRDYGYTF	TGTGCCAGCAGCTTAGTCAGGGGACCCAGGGACTATGGCTACACCTTC
TRBV7-8	many	TRBD1	TRBJ1-4	16	CASSILGGGTNEKLFF	TGTGCCAGCAGTATCTTAGGGGGCGGAACTAATGAAAAACTGTTTTTT
TRBV28	many	.	TRBJ1-1	14	CASLGDRGNTEAFF	TGTGCCAGCCTGGGGGACCGTGGGAACACTGAAGCTTTCTTT
TRBV11-2	many	.	TRBJ2-1	13	CASSFFGGNEQFF	TGTGCCAGCAGCTTTTTCGGGGGCAATGAGCAGTTCTTC
TRBV30	many	.	TRBJ2-5	12	CAYGAGEETQYF	TGTGCCTATGGGGCGGGTGAAGAGACCCAGTACTTC
TRBV29-1	few	TRBD2	TRBJ2-6	15	CSVEGGGAGANVLTF	TGCAGCGTTGAAGGGGGGGGGGCTGGGGCCAACGTCCTGACTTTC
TRBV12-3/TRBV12-4	many	.	TRBJ2-1	14	CASSLEPLGGEQFF	TGTGCCAGCAGTTTAGAACCCCTCGGGGGTGAGCAGTTCTTC
TRBV12-3/TRBV12-4	many	.	TRBJ1-5	16	CASSLRGGAWYQPQHF	TGTGCCAGCAGTTTACGTGGGGGCGCGTGGTATCAGCCCCAGCATTTT
TRBV4-1	many	.	TRBJ2-5	15	CASSQALAPQETQYF	TGCGCCAGCAGCCAAGCCCTAGCCCCACAAGAGACCCAGTACTTC
TRBV4-1	.	.	TRBJ2-4	21	CASSQPLLAHPYILAKNIQYF	TGCGCCAGCAGCCAGCCCCTCCTAGCGCACCCCTATATACTAGCCAAAAACATTCAGTACTTC
TRBV20-1	few	.	TRBJ2-5	16	CSARVAAEPFEETQYF	TGCAGTGCTAGAGTAGCGGCCGAACCCTTTGAAGAGACCCAGTACTTC
TRBV19	few	.	TRBJ2-1	14	CASKETGSYNEQFF	TGTGCCAGTAAGGAGACAGGTTCCTACAATGAGCAGTTCTTC
TRBV28	many	TRBD1	TRBJ1-4	16	CASSFREQGVYEKLFF	TGTGCCAGCAGTTTTCGTGAGCAGGGGGTGTATGAAAAACTGTTTTTT
TRBV7-8	few	.	TRBJ2-4	16	CASSLFPELAKNIQYF	TGTGCCAGCAGCTTATTTCCGGAGCTAGCCAAAAACATTCAGTACTTC